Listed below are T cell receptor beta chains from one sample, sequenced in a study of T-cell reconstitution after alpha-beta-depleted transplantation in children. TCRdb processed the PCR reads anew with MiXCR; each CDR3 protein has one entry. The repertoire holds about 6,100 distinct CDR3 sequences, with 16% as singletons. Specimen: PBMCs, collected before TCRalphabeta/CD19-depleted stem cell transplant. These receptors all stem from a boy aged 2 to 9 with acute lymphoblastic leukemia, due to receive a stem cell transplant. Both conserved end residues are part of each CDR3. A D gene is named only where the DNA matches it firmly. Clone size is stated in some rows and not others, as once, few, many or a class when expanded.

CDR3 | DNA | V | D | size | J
CASSLGTSGGVTDTQYF | TGTGCCAGCAGCTTAGGGACTAGCGGGGGGGTAACAGATACGCAGTATTTT | TRBV7-2 | TRBD2 | many | TRBJ2-3
CASSRYQETQYF | TGTGCCAGCTCACGGTACCAAGAGACCCAGTACTTC | TRBV18 | . | once | TRBJ2-5
CASSPTLDFNYGYTF | TGTGCCAGCTCACCAACCCTTGACTTTAACTATGGCTACACCTTC | TRBV18 | . | many | TRBJ1-2
CATALGRDPTGELFF | TGTGCCACAGCACTTGGTCGGGATCCGACCGGGGAGCTGTTTTTT | TRBV28 | . | . | TRBJ2-2
CASSSADRDTEAFF | TGTGCCAGCAGTTCCGCAGACAGGGACACTGAAGCTTTCTTT | TRBV28 | TRBD1 | . | TRBJ1-1
CASSLGGGTGANVLTF | TGTGCCAGCAGCTTAGGAGGAGGGACTGGGGCCAACGTCCTGACTTTC | TRBV7-9 | . | medium-sized | TRBJ2-6
CATSEVGQTDTQYF | TGTGCCACCAGTGAAGTGGGACAGACAGATACGCAGTATTTT | TRBV24-1 | TRBD1 | . | TRBJ2-3
CASSGRTGKVFYEQYF | TGTGCCAGCAGCGGTCGGACAGGGAAAGTCTTCTACGAGCAGTACTTC | TRBV7-8 | TRBD1 | many | TRBJ2-7
CASRQGAGANVLTF | TGTGCCAGCCGACAGGGGGCTGGGGCCAACGTCCTGACTTTC | TRBV28 | TRBD1 | . | TRBJ2-6
CASSLSGGRQETQYF | TGTGCCAGCAGCTTATCTGGGGGGAGGCAAGAGACCCAGTACTTC | TRBV7-3 | . | . | TRBJ2-5
CASGTGTGLTEAFF | TGTGCCAGTGGTACCGGGACAGGGTTAACTGAAGCTTTCTTT | TRBV19 | TRBD1 | few | TRBJ1-1
CASSQDPGLPGDTQYF | TGCGCCAGCAGCCAAGACCCAGGGCTACCGGGAGATACGCAGTATTTT | TRBV4-3 | . | medium-sized | TRBJ2-3
CASSKDTANTGELFF | TGCGCCAGCAGCAAGGACACCGCGAACACCGGGGAGCTGTTTTTT | TRBV5-1 | . | medium-sized | TRBJ2-2
CASSQRPRGASYEQYF | TGCGCCAGCAGCCAGCGACCCCGGGGGGCCAGCTACGAGCAGTACTTC | TRBV5-1 | . | many | TRBJ2-7
CASSQEDRREGTDTQYF | TGCGCCAGCAGCCAAGAGGACCGGCGGGAGGGCACAGATACGCAGTATTTT | TRBV4-1 | TRBD2 | once | TRBJ2-3
CASSPDSGGLKNIQYF | TGCGCCAGCAGCCCAGATAGCGGGGGCCTCAAAAACATTCAGTACTTC | TRBV4-1 | TRBD2 | medium-sized | TRBJ2-4
CASSLARQVSDTQYF | TGCGCCAGCAGCTTGGCGCGACAGGTATCAGATACGCAGTATTTT | TRBV5-1 | . | . | TRBJ2-3
CASSPTGSNTGELFF | TGTGCCAGCAGTCCGACAGGGTCGAACACCGGGGAGCTGTTTTTT | TRBV12-3/TRBV12-4 | TRBD1 | many | TRBJ2-2
CASSDPQPIAGLTYNEQFF | TGTGCCAGCAGTGATCCTCAGCCGATAGCGGGGCTCACCTACAATGAGCAGTTCTTC | TRBV2 | TRBD2 | medium-sized | TRBJ2-1
CASTGGTQETQYF | TGTGCCAGCACCGGGGGGACACAAGAGACCCAGTACTTC | TRBV6-4 | . | . | TRBJ2-5
CASSRTPNSHPSYEQYF | TGTGCCAGCAGCCGAACCCCCAACTCCCACCCTTCCTACGAGCAGTACTTC | TRBV3-1 | . | many | TRBJ2-7
CASSRDQGDNEQFF | TGTGCCAGCAGCAGAGATCAGGGGGACAATGAGCAGTTCTTC | TRBV7-9 | TRBD1 | medium-sized | TRBJ2-1
CASSQDRTVPSTDTQYF | TGTGCCAGCAGCCAAGATCGGACAGTTCCTAGCACAGATACGCAGTATTTT | TRBV14 | . | many | TRBJ2-3
CASRKTSTDEQFF | TGTGCCAGCAGGAAGACCTCAACGGATGAGCAGTTCTTC | TRBV9 | . | . | TRBJ2-1
CASSPGLAAYNEQFF | TGTGCCAGCAGCCCGGGACTAGCGGCATACAATGAGCAGTTCTTC | TRBV12-3/TRBV12-4 | TRBD2 | medium-sized | TRBJ2-1
CASSFDRGPGIELFF | TGCGCCAGCAGCTTCGACAGGGGGCCCGGAATAGAACTGTTTTTT | TRBV5-1 | TRBD1 | . | TRBJ1-4
CASSPSRSPLHF | TGTGCCAGCAGCCCCTCGCGGTCACCCCTCCACTTT | TRBV7-2 | . | medium-sized | TRBJ1-6
CASSLTGYNEQFF | TGTGCCAGCAGCTTGACAGGGTACAATGAGCAGTTCTTC | TRBV7-3 | TRBD1 | medium-sized | TRBJ2-1
CASSYGQGAVEAFF | TGCGCCAGCAGCTACGGACAGGGGGCCGTTGAAGCTTTCTTT | TRBV5-1 | TRBD1 | medium-sized | TRBJ1-1
CASSYSPVWVQYF | TGTGCCAGCAGTTACTCCCCGGTCTGGGTTCAGTACTTC | TRBV6-5 | . | medium-sized | TRBJ2-4
CASSQDPLILTETQYF | TGTGCCAGCAGCCAAGATCCCCTGATATTAACGGAGACCCAGTACTTC | TRBV4-2 | . | . | TRBJ2-5
CASSVTSGGARTDTQYF | TGTGCCAGCAGCGTGACTAGCGGGGGAGCGCGCACAGATACGCAGTATTTT | TRBV12-3/TRBV12-4 | TRBD2 | medium-sized | TRBJ2-3
CSAGRLAGASLYF | TGCAGCGCCGGGCGCCTAGCGGGGGCCTCCTTGTATTTT | TRBV29-1 | TRBD2 | medium-sized | TRBJ2-3
CASSFSVNYGYTF | TGTGCCAGCAGTTTTTCAGTTAACTATGGCTACACCTTC | TRBV12-3/TRBV12-4 | . | medium-sized | TRBJ1-2
CASSLADSPLHF | TGTGCCAGCAGCTTAGCAGATTCACCCCTCCACTTT | TRBV11-2 | . | many | TRBJ1-6
CASSLVRGQEKLFF | TGTGCCAGCAGCTTAGTCAGGGGGCAAGAAAAACTGTTTTTT | TRBV7-2 | TRBD1 | medium-sized | TRBJ1-4
CASTTPWMPYEQYF | TGTGCCAGCACTACGCCGTGGATGCCCTACGAGCAGTACTTC | TRBV6-2/TRBV6-3 | . | many | TRBJ2-7
CASSPLGVGGADF | TGTGCCAGCAGCCCACTCGGGGTTGGGGGGGCCGACTTC | TRBV7-6 | . | few | TRBJ2-5
CASSSTGGTGELFF | TGTGCCAGCAGCTCTACCGGGGGGACCGGGGAGCTGTTTTTT | TRBV6-1 | TRBD2 | medium-sized | TRBJ2-2
CASSYRGGQPQHF | TGTGCCAGCAGCTACAGGGGTGGGCAGCCCCAGCATTTT | TRBV7-8 | TRBD1 | medium-sized | TRBJ1-5
CASSQDAGTVNTGELFF | TGCGCCAGCAGCCAAGATGCCGGGACAGTGAACACCGGGGAGCTGTTTTTT | TRBV4-1 | TRBD1 | . | TRBJ2-2
CASSPGNRGRANYGYTF | TGCGCCAGCAGCCCAGGAAACAGGGGGCGAGCTAACTATGGCTACACCTTC | TRBV4-3 | TRBD1 | medium-sized | TRBJ1-2
CASSFGNSGANVLTF | TGCGCCAGCAGCTTTGGGAACTCTGGGGCCAACGTCCTGACTTTC | TRBV5-1 | . | medium-sized | TRBJ2-6
CAISGVGYGYTF | TGTGCCATCAGTGGAGTCGGCTATGGCTACACCTTC | TRBV10-3 | . | medium-sized | TRBJ1-2
CSARDPVDGNTEAFF | TGCAGTGCTAGAGATCCGGTAGACGGTAACACTGAAGCTTTCTTT | TRBV20-1 | . | medium-sized | TRBJ1-1
CASMDPPGGREQFF | TGTGCCAGCATGGACCCCCCCGGGGGCCGCGAGCAGTTCTTC | TRBV6-2/TRBV6-3 | . | many | TRBJ2-1
CASSQVSGGASETQYF | TGTGCCAGCAGCCAAGTTAGCGGGGGGGCCAGCGAGACCCAGTACTTC | TRBV14 | TRBD2 | few | TRBJ2-5
CASSYGAGFMNTEAFF | TGTGCCAGCAGTTACGGGGCAGGCTTCATGAACACTGAAGCTTTCTTT | TRBV6-5 | . | medium-sized | TRBJ1-1
CASSEWGPSAIEAFF | TGTGCCAGCAGTGAATGGGGTCCATCCGCCATTGAAGCTTTCTTT | TRBV2 | . | few | TRBJ1-1
CASSSGPSSYNEQFF | TGTGCCAGCAGCTCGGGCCCAAGCTCCTACAATGAGCAGTTCTTC | TRBV7-2 | . | medium-sized | TRBJ2-1
CASSSTSWVETQYF | TGTGCCAGCAGTTCGACTAGCTGGGTAGAGACCCAGTACTTC | TRBV6-5 | TRBD2 | many | TRBJ2-5
CASSVPDRAFF | TGTGCCAGCAGTGTGCCTGACAGAGCATTCTTC | TRBV2 | . | many | TRBJ2-7
CSARVLAGNYNEQFF | TGCAGTGCTAGAGTGCTAGCGGGGAACTACAATGAGCAGTTCTTC | TRBV20-1 | TRBD2 | . | TRBJ2-1
CSAPKAGLNTEAFF | TGCAGTGCTCCTAAGGCAGGGCTGAACACTGAAGCTTTCTTT | TRBV20-1 | . | . | TRBJ1-1
CAIGRPSGGAHEQFF | TGTGCCATCGGGCGGCCTAGCGGGGGGGCCCATGAGCAGTTCTTC | TRBV10-3 | TRBD2 | medium-sized | TRBJ2-1